A selection of T cell receptor beta chains follows, all from one sample in a study of T cell changes during pregnancy in multiple sclerosis. Using immunoSEQ multiplex PCR, the repertoire was profiled, and TCRdb retains in-frame clones only, with some absent. The sample yields about 74,000 clones, about nine tenths seen once. Specimen: peripheral blood, collected before pregnancy. Source of these receptors: a female donor with multiple sclerosis, enrolled in a pregnancy study. Both conserved end residues are part of each CDR3.

TRBV5-1,TRBJ1-1,CASSLLFQNTEAFF
TRBV18,TRBJ1-2,CASSPAGQGVYGYTF
TRBV19,TRBJ2-7,CASSTQITYEQYF
TRBV29-1,TRBJ1-5,CSVEAGAGGGQPQHF
TRBV7-9,TRBJ2-5,CASSLTRRETQYF
TRBV7-9,TRBJ1-1,CASSFTPGQGNTEAFF
TRBV5-6,TRBJ1-4,CASSDSGGPNEKLFF
TRBV27,TRBJ1-2,CASSLSPFDRAIVYTF
TRBV6-6,TRBJ1-2,CASSYSNARDYGYTF
TRBV6-5,TRBJ1-3,CASSPGVSGNTIYF
TRBV27,TRBJ1-1,CASSRTGRVRLAEAFF
TRBV4-1,TRBJ1-5,CASSPTETGFNQPQHF
TRBV5-1,TRBJ2-1,CASRRTSGSQNEQFF
TRBV5-4,TRBJ2-5,CASSLAPTGEETQYF
TRBV19,TRBJ2-7,CASSPMTGGTNEQYF
TRBV5-6,TRBJ1-1,CASTPTVHRGTEAFF
TRBV19,TRBJ1-1,CVVAHGSAAEAFF
TRBV7-2,TRBJ2-4,CASSSGTSDKNIQYF
TRBV4-2,TRBJ2-7,CASSLGQGLYEQYF
TRBV7-8,TRBJ2-7,CASSLQGYEQYF
TRBV6-4,TRBJ1-1,CASSDSNGARAFF
TRBV6-5,TRBJ1-1,CASSYPNSRVAFF
TRBV2,TRBJ2-1,CASSFSGQDNEQFF
TRBV6-6,TRBJ2-7,CASSTAQGSYEQYF
TRBV6-5,TRBJ1-1,CASSPGDRGSTEAFF
TRBV7-9,TRBJ1-1,CASTLRTARNTEAFF
TRBV9,TRBJ1-2,CASYRTVNGYTF
TRBV13,TRBJ2-1,CASSSTGQGPNEQFF
TRBV6-1,TRBJ1-2,CASSDVSYTF
TRBV18,TRBJ2-3,CASSPVGVSTDTQYF
TRBV19,TRBJ2-3,CASSIGGGISTDTQYF
TRBV5-1,TRBJ2-1,CASSLAGGPGEQFF
TRBV10-3,TRBJ1-1,CAINSGTGENTEAFF
TRBV29-1,TRBJ1-1,CSVLTGGDGVAFF
TRBV18,TRBJ2-1,CASSRQGYNEQFF
TRBV6-5,TRBJ2-6,CASRFRQTGANVLTF
TRBV19,TRBJ1-5,CASSIDRDQPQHF
TRBV18,TRBJ2-6,CAAHRDTGSGANVLTF
TRBV4-1,TRBJ1-1,CASSQDGPRGDGTEAFF
TRBV6-5,TRBJ1-2,CASSYSPGGLYGYTF